This T cell receptor beta chain was retrieved from a study of blood T cell repertoires in COVID-19. Libraries were prepared by immunoSEQ multiplex PCR; TCRdb keeps only in-frame clonotypes and omits some of them. The sample contains 150,000 to 200,000 clones, about 86% of which appear only once. The CDR3 is made up of 12 amino acids. V was shortened by 4 bases and J by 4 bases, with 8 bases between the two germline ends. This chain uses TRBV12-3 or TRBV12-4 with TRBJ2-7; D not certain. What was sequenced was peripheral blood. This clonotype originated in a woman in her seventies with acute or convalescent COVID-19. CDR3 in amino acids: CASSSGWYEQYF. CDR3 nucleotides: TGTGCCAGCAGTTCAGGATGGTACGAGCAGTACTTC.